This T cell receptor (beta chain) was captured in a study of T-cell reconstitution after alpha-beta-depleted transplantation in children. This clonotype came up a few times. Its target is unknown. The CDR3 length is 15 residues. The V gene end was trimmed by 6 bases and the J gene end by 2 bases; junction bases not matched to a gene: 8. For TCRbeta, the library was prepared with unique molecular identifiers. MiXCR, run by TCRdb on the PCR reads, gives a single entry per CDR3 protein. Of hundreds of thousands of distinct CDR3 sequences listed, about an eighth were seen once; the top ten hold about 0.77%. The study, taken as a whole, reports: T-cell numbers and diversity one year post-transplant derived largely from freshly generated T cells. It was surviving recipient T cells and thymic progenitors that gave some patients high TCRbeta diversity at day 60. At around two months after transplant, the alpha-beta T cells were reportedly derived from several hundred expanded clones that came from non-depleted graft cells.

This receptor was identified in a girl between 2 and 10 years old with congenital amegakaryocytic thrombocytopenia, due to receive a stem cell transplant. Source: PBMCs, taken before TCRalphabeta/CD19-depleted stem cell transplant. The chain is built from TRBV12-3 or TRBV12-4 and TRBJ2-7; TRBD1 matches at 9 bases. CDR3 protein: CASSSGTGRAYEQYF. The CDR3, as DNA: TGTGCCAGCAGCTCGGGGACAGGGAGGGCCTACGAGCAGTACTTC.